The 14 T cell receptor beta chains presented below share a single source sample, sequenced in a study of response to subunit inactivated influenza vaccine. TCRdb processed the RT-PCR reads anew with MiXCR; each CDR3 protein has one entry. The data contain under 500,000 distinct CDR3 sequences, roughly 11% of them singletons. Sequencing was performed on PBMCs from blood, taken more than 35 days after vaccination. The origin of the receptors is a man in his fifties or sixties who received an inactivated influenza vaccine.

The J gene is TRBJ2-2, the V gene TRBV5-1; 11 bases align to TRBD1. The CDR3 is 16 residues long. Looked up from germline, CDR1 is SGHRS and CDR2 is YFSETQ. V was clipped by 2 bases and J by 4 bases; unmatched bases: 4. CDR3 in amino acids: CASSFRTGGPTGELFF. The CDR3 DNA is TGCGCCAGCAGCTTCCGGACAGGGGGCCCCACCGGGGAGCTGTTTTTT. Full variable domain (remainder filled in from reference TRBV5-1 and TRBJ2-2): KAGVTQTPRYLIKTRGQQVTLSCSPISGHRSVSWYQQTPGQGLQFLFEYFSETQRNKGNFPGRFSGRQFSNSRSEMNVSTLELGDSALYLCASSFRTGGPTGELFFGEGSRLTVL.

This clonotype was counted at least ten times. A read error may produce the germline difference seen at one junction end. This chain uses TRBV20-1 with TRBJ2-7; maybe TRBD2 (5 bases). Germline lookup yields CDR1 DFQATT and CDR2 SNEGSKA (reference sequence). The length of the CDR3 is 12 residues. The CDR3 coding sequence is TGCAGTGCTAGGCCTGAACTAGATTCGCGACACTTC. It codes for CSARPELDSRHF.

This clonotype was picked up many times. This sequence joins TRBV5-1 and TRBJ2-7; D is ambiguous. The CDR3 loop spans 12 amino acids. The V and J ends lost 2 bases and 4 bases respectively, with 7 bases between them. Germline CDR1 SGHRS, CDR2 YFSETQ. The CDR3 protein is CASSLNRYEQYF. CDR3 in DNA: TGCGCCAGCAGCTTAAATCGGTACGAGCAGTACTTC.

The chain couples TRBV7-8 to TRBJ2-3; D unclear. The CDR3 length is 13 residues. V lost 5 bases and J 10 bases, leaving 16 bases between the germline ends. Germline CDR1 reads SGHVS; CDR2 reads FQNEAQ. The CDR3 DNA reads TGTGCCAGCAGCCCGTCAGGCGGCACAGCGCAGTATTTT. This encodes CASSPSGGTAQYF.

This clonotype was seen only a few times. The J gene is TRBJ2-2, the V gene TRBV28; TRBD2 matches 7 bases. Germline V gene lookup returns CDR1 MDHEN and CDR2 SYDVKM. This CDR3 region has 18 residues. With 6 bases clipped from V and 4 bases from J, the junction kept 17 bases outside the gene matches. The CDR3 spells CASSSPRLRELGTGELFF. The CDR3 region has the DNA TGTGCCAGCAGCTCACCGCGGTTGCGGGAGTTAGGCACCGGGGAGCTGTTTTTT.

In the case of this clonotype: One junction end disagrees with the germline gene, perhaps due to a read error. CDR3 sequence: CACSFLQGATDTQYF. The CDR3 bases are TGTGCCTGCAGTTTTTTGCAGGGGGCTACAGATACGCAGTATTTT. The chain uses TRBV12-3 or TRBV12-4 and TRBJ2-3, with TRBD1 matching over 8 bases. The CDR3 is 15 residues long.

This clonotype showed up just a few times. CDR3 DNA: TGCAGTGCTGATTCTTTTCCGACTAGCGGGAGGACAGATACGCAGTATTTT. It yields the protein CSADSFPTSGRTDTQYF. The rearrangement joins TRBV20-1 to TRBJ2-3, with TRBD2 identical over 13 bases. The CDR3 loop spans 17 amino acids. Germline trimming cut 5 bases from V and 3 bases from J; bases unmatched to any gene: 11. Germline V gives CDR1 DFQATT, CDR2 SNEGSKA (reference sequence).

Only a few counts were recorded for this clonotype. The chain couples TRBV20-1 to TRBJ2-3; the D is unclear. The germline CDR1 and CDR2 sequences are DFQATT and SNEGSKA (reference sequence). CDR3 size: 13 residues. The V gene lost 1 base and the J gene lost 4 bases, with 9 bases spanning the gap. The CDR3 bases are TGCAGTGCTAGAGGGGCGTTGCCAGATACGCAGTATTTT. This gives the protein CSARGALPDTQYF.

The chain joins TRBV2 to TRBJ2-1; either TRBD1 or TRBD2 may supply D (5 bases each). This CDR3 spans 15 amino acids. V was trimmed by 8 bases and J by 0 bases, leaving 14 bases between them. Germline values: CDR1 SNHLY, CDR2 FYNNEI. Written as DNA, the CDR3 is TGTGCCAGCTTTCCATGGGGGAGCTCCTACAATGAGCAGTTCTTC. Translation gives CASFPWGSSYNEQFF.

The chain combines TRBV5-1 with TRBJ2-2; D might be TRBD1 or TRBD2, each matching 6 bases. CDR1 is SGHRS and CDR2 is YFSETQ in the germline V gene. The length of the CDR3 is 16 residues. Trimming shortened V by 3 bases and J by 10 bases, and 22 bases separated the two germline ends. CDR3 nucleotide sequence: TGCGCCAGCAGCTCGGGGGCTAGGACCGACTCCTTGGAGCTGTTTTTT. Protein product: CASSSGARTDSLELFF.

This clonotype was counted a few times. The chain carries TRBV6-5 and TRBJ1-3; D uncertain. The CDR3 length is 17 residues. Per germline, CDR1 MNHEY and CDR2 SVGAGI. The germline V and J ends were trimmed by 0 bases and 0 bases, with 12 bases remaining between them. CDR3 DNA sequence: TGTGCCAGCAGTTACTCTCGGTTCGTCCGCTCTGGAAACACCATATATTTT. Protein sequence: CASSYSRFVRSGNTIYF.

This clonotype occurred many times. This chain joins TRBV12-3 or TRBV12-4 and TRBJ1-6; tentative D call: TRBD1 (5 bases). V was shortened by 6 bases and J by 9 bases, with 12 bases between the two germline ends. This CDR3 spans 13 amino acids. The CDR3 loop reads CASSLGGSSPLHF. CDR3 in DNA: TGTGCCAGCAGCCTTGGGGGGTCTTCACCCCTCCACTTT.

The genes are TRBV9 and TRBJ2-5, with D hard to call. CDR3 size: 14 residues. In germline, CDR1 is SGDLS, CDR2 YYNGEE. V dropped 0 bases and J dropped 5 bases, with 11 bases sitting between them. CDR3 coding DNA: TGTGCCAGCAGCGTAGCTTACGCTGGGGAGACCCAGTACTTC. It specifies CASSVAYAGETQYF.

This clonotype was observed many times. This rearrangement joins TRBV20-1 to TRBJ2-3, with D possibly matching TRBD2 (6 bases). This CDR3 contains 16 residues. Germline-derived CDR1 and CDR2 are DFQATT and SNEGSKA (reference sequence). The V end lost 6 bases, the J end lost 4 bases, and 23 bases lay between the germline ends. CDR3 amino acids: CSALSLATTRADTQYF. The CDR3 DNA reads TGCAGTGCCTTGTCCCTAGCGACGACAAGGGCAGATACGCAGTATTTT.